These T cell receptor beta chains were read from a single sample in a study of T cells expressing NK-cell markers. TCRdb reanalyzed the 5' RACE reads, giving one entry per CDR3 protein sequence and no DNA. Here the sample table reports around 280,000 distinct CDR3 sequences. What was sequenced was blood T cells: a sorted CD56 or NKG2C T cell subset, CD4+ or CD8+ T cells, or bulk PBMC T cells (not recorded which). These receptors were collected from a man between 18 and 35 years old in good health. Each CDR3 is given with its conserved first and last residue.

CASSPAVGRETQYF	TRBV11-2	TRBJ2-5
CASSNKGSGDQPQHF	TRBV12-3/TRBV12-4	TRBJ1-5
CSVGKRAYNEQFF	TRBV29-1	TRBJ2-1
CASSLQGRVGATGELFF	TRBV27	TRBJ2-2
CASSIALAGANEQYF	TRBV7-6	TRBJ2-7
CASSRGQGRTNEQFF	TRBV7-3	TRBJ2-1
CASSAYAITNTEAFF	TRBV6-2/TRBV6-3	TRBJ1-1
CASSFGAGVETGELFF	TRBV7-3	TRBJ2-2
CSALQGTNEKLFF	TRBV20-1	TRBJ1-4
CAISEPRWGEETQYF	TRBV10-3	TRBJ2-5
CASSPRYEAFF	TRBV12-3/TRBV12-4	TRBJ1-1
CATSREASGFTGELFF	TRBV15	TRBJ2-2
CASRGTSGIGSYNEQFF	TRBV6-1	TRBJ2-1
CASSYTEQYEQYF	TRBV6-6	TRBJ2-7
CSAVGSYEQYF	TRBV20-1	TRBJ2-7
CATSDLASGNQETQYF	TRBV24-1	TRBJ2-5
CATSDPLAGGTGELFF	TRBV24-1	TRBJ2-2
CASSLVIGQTDQPQHF	TRBV28	TRBJ1-5
CSVAAAYQETQYF	TRBV29-1	TRBJ2-5
CSVEGRLSTDTQYF	TRBV29-1	TRBJ2-3
CAIMKTSGPYNEQFF	TRBV10-3	TRBJ2-1
CATRGRGEAFF	TRBV24-1	TRBJ1-1
CASSPMTGSTEAFF	TRBV5-1	TRBJ1-1
CAWSPPGRQPQHF	TRBV30	TRBJ1-5
CASSYGQPMNTEAFF	TRBV5-1	TRBJ1-1
CASSHLHSDNTYNEQFF	TRBV11-2	TRBJ2-1
CASSQNKLKLFF	TRBV6-6	TRBJ1-4
CASRGLAKNYNSPLHF	TRBV6-1	TRBJ1-6
CATSSASQYEQYF	TRBV15	TRBJ2-7
CASRDRINEKLFF	TRBV19	TRBJ1-4
CASRAGERNTEAFF	TRBV9	TRBJ1-1
CASSQALNSGNYNEQFF	TRBV5-6	TRBJ2-1
CASSPMTGPNTEAFF	TRBV3-1	TRBJ1-1
CASGIRQGRNEQYF	TRBV27	TRBJ2-7
CASRSSQLKTQYF	TRBV12-3/TRBV12-4	TRBJ2-5
CSAGVRSSGQGREQFF	TRBV29-1	TRBJ2-1
CASSPRSAKTQYF	TRBV12-3/TRBV12-4	TRBJ2-5
CASSSALGTANTGELFF	TRBV25-1	TRBJ2-2
CSASWIGLDRQFF	TRBV20-1	TRBJ2-1
CSARSLAGVGETQYF	TRBV20-1	TRBJ2-5
CSASRRTIDNSPLHF	TRBV20-1	TRBJ1-6
CASSNPHRGRSTGELFF	TRBV5-1	TRBJ2-2
CATSDPGLSSYNEQFF	TRBV24-1	TRBJ2-1